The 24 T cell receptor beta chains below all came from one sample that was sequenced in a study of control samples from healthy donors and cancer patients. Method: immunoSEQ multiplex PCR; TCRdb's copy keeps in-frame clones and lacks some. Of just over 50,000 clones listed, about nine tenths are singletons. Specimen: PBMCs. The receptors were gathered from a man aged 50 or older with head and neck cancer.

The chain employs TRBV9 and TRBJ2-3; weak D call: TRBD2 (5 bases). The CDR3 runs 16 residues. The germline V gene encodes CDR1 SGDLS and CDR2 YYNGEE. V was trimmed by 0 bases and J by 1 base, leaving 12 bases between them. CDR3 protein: CASSVVMVGGTDTQYF. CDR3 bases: TGTGCCAGCAGCGTAGTCATGGTCGGGGGCACAGATACGCAGTATTTT.

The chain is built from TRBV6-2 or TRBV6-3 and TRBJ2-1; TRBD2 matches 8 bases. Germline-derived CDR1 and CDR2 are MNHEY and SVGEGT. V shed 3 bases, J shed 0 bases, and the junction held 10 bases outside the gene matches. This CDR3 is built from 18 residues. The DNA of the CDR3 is TGTGCCAGCAGTTATCCCCCCCAGCGGGGGTTCTCCTACAATGAGCAGTTCTTC. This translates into CASSYPPQRGFSYNEQFF.

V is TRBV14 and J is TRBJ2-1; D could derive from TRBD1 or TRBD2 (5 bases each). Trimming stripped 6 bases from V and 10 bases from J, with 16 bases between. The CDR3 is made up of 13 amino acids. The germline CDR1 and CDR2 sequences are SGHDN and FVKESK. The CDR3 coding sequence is TGTGCCAGCAGTCCTCATTCACGGGGCGAGCAGTTCTTC. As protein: CASSPHSRGEQFF.

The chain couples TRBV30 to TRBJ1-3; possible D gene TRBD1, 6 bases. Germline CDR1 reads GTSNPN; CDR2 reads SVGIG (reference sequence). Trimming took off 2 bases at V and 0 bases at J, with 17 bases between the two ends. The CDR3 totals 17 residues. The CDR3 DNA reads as TGTGCCTGGAGTTCCTCCGGGGGCCCTGGCTCTGGAAACACCATATATTTT. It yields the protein CAWSSSGGPGSGNTIYF.

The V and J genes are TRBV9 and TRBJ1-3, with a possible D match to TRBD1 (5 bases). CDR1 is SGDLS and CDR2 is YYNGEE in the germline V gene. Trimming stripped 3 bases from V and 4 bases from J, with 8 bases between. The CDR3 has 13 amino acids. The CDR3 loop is CASSAYRGNTIYF. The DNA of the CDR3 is TGTGCCAGCAGCGCTTACAGGGGAAACACCATATATTTT.

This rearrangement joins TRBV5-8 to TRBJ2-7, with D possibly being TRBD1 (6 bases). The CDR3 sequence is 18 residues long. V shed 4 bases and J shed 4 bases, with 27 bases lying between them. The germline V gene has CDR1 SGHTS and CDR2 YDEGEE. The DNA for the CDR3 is TGTGCCAGCAGCAAACTAGGACAGACCCGACGCGTGGGGTACGAGCAGTACTTC. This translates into CASSKLGQTRRVGYEQYF.

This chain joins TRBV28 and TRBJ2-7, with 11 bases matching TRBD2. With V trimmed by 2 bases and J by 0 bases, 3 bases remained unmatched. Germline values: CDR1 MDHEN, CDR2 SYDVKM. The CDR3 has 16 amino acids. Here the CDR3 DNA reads TGTGCCAGCAGTTTAATGACTAGCGGGACCTCCTACGAGCAGTACTTC. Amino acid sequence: CASSLMTSGTSYEQYF.

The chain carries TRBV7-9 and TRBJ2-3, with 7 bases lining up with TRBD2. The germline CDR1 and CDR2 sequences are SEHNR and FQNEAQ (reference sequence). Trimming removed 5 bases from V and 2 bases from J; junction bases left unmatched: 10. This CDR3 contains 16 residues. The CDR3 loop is CASSPFRGVTTDTQYF. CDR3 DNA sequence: TGTGCCAGCAGCCCGTTTCGGGGGGTAACCACAGATACGCAGTATTTT.

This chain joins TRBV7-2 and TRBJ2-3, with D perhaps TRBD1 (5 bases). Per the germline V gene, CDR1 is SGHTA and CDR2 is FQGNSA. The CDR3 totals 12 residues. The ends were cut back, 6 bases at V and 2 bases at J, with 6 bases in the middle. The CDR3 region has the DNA TGTGCCAGCAGGGACAACACAGATACGCAGTATTTT. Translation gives CASRDNTDTQYF.

In DNA, the CDR3 is TGTGCCAGCAGCCTCCGAGGGGGGGGCCGGGAGACCCAGTACTTC. Protein: CASSLRGGGRETQYF. The chain has TRBV3-1 (or the pseudogene TRBV3-2) and TRBJ2-5, with a tentative D call TRBD2 (7 bases). Looked up from germline, CDR1 is LGHDT and CDR2 is YNNKEL (reference sequence). CDR3 length: 15 amino acids. Trimming took 4 bases from V and 5 from J, leaving 17 bases between them.

CDR3 protein: CASSSIGETQYF. As DNA, the CDR3 is TGTGCCAGCAGCTCAATCGGAGAGACCCAGTACTTC. The chain recombines TRBV7-9 with TRBJ2-5; no clear D. Germline CDR1 is SEHNR and CDR2 is FQNEAQ (reference sequence). Trimming removed 4 bases from V and 4 bases from J, with 7 bases in between. The CDR3 spans 12 residues.

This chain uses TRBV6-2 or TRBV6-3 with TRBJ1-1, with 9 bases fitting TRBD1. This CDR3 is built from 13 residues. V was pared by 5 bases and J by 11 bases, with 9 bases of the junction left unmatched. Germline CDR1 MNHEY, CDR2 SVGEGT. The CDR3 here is CASSPSQGATAFF. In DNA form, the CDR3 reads TGTGCCAGCAGTCCATCACAGGGGGCGACGGCTTTCTTT.

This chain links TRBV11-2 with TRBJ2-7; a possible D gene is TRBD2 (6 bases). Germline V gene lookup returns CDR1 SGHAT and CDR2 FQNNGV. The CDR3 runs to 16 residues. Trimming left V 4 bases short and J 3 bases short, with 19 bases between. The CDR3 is CASSSIGRRGDYEQYF. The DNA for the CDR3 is TGTGCCAGCAGCTCCATCGGACGGAGGGGAGACTACGAGCAGTACTTC.

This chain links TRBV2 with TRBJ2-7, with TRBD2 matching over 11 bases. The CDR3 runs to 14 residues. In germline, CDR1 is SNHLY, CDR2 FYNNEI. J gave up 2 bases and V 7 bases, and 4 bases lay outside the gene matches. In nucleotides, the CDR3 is TGTGCCAGCACCGCACTAGCGGGGGCCTACGAGCAGTACTTC. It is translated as CASTALAGAYEQYF.

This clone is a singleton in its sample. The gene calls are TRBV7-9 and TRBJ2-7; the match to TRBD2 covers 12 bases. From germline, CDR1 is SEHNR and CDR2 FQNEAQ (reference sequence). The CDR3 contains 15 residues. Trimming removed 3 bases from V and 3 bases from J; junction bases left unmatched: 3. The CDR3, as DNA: TGTGCCAGCAGCTTTCAGACTAGCGGGAGCTACGAGCAGTACTTC. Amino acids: CASSFQTSGSYEQYF.

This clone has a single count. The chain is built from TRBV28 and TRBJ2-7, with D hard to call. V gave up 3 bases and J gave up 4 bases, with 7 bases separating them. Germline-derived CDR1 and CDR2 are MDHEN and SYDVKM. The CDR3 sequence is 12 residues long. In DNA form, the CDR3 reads TGTGCCAGCAGTTTCTCGAGATACGAGCAGTACTTC. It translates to CASSFSRYEQYF. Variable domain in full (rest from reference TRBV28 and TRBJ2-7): DVKVTQSSRYLVKRTGEKVFLECVQDMDHENMFWYRQDPGLGLRLIYFSYDVKMKEKGDIPEGYSVSREKKERFSLILESASTNQTSMYLCASSFSRYEQYFGPGTRLTVT.

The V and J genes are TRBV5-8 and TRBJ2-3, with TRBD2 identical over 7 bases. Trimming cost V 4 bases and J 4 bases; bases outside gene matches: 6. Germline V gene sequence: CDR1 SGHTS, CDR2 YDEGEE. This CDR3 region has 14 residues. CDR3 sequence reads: CASSLRGLADTQYF. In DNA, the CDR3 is TGTGCCAGCAGCCTGAGAGGACTAGCAGATACGCAGTATTTT.

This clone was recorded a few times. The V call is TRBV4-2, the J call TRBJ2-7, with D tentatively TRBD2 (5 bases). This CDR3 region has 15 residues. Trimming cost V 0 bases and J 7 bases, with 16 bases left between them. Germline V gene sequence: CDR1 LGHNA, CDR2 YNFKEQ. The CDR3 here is CASSQEVGSLREQYF. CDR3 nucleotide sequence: TGTGCCAGCAGCCAAGAAGTAGGGAGTCTACGAGAGCAGTACTTC.

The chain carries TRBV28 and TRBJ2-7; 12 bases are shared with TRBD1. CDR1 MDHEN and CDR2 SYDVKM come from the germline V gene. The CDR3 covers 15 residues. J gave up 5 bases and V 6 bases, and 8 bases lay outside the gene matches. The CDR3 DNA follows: TGTGCCAGCAGGATGATGGGACAGGGGGCGAACGAGCAGTACTTC. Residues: CASRMMGQGANEQYF.

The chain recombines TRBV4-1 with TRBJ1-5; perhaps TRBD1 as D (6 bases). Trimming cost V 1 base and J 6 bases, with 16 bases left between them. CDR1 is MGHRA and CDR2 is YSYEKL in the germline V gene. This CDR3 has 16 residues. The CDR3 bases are TGCGCCAGCAGCCAAGCTGGGCAGGGGTGGACTCAGCCCCAGCATTTT. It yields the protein CASSQAGQGWTQPQHF.

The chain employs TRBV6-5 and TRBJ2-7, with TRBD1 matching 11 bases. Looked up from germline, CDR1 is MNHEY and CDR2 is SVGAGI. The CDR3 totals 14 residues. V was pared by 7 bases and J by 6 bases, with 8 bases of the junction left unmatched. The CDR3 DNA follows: TGTGCCAGCAACCCCCGGACAGGGGGCGTCGAGCAGTACTTC. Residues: CASNPRTGGVEQYF.

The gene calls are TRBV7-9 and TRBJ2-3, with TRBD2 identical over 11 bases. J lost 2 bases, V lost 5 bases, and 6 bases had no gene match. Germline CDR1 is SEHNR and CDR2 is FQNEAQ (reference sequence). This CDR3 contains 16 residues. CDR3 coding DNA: TGTGCCAGCAGCAAAGGGACTAGCGGAGACACAGATACGCAGTATTTT. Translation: CASSKGTSGDTDTQYF. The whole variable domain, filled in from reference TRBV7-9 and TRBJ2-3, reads DTGVSQNPRHKITKRGQNVTFRCDPISEHNRLYWYRQTLGQGPEFLTYFQNEAQLEKSRLLSDRFSAERPKGSFSTLEIQRTEQGDSAMYLCASSKGTSGDTDTQYFGPGTRLTVL.

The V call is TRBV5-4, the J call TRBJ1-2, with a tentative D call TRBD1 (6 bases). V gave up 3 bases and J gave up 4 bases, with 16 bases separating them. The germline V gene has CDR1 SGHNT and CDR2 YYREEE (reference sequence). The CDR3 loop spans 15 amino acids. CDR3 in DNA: TGTGCCAGCAGCTCACGGACGGGGGCTGGCTATGGCTACACCTTC. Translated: CASSSRTGAGYGYTF.

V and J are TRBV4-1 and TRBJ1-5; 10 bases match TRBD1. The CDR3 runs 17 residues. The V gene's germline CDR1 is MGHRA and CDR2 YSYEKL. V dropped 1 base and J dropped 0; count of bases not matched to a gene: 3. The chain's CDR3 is CASSQGTGGYSNQPQHF. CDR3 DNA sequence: TGCGCCAGCAGCCAAGGGACAGGGGGTTATAGCAATCAGCCCCAGCATTTT.